This TCR beta chain originates from a study of T cell repertoires in ileal Crohn's disease. Study context: Biopsies at the proximal margin of the resected specimen form MI samples. Approximately 500 nanograms of biopsy DNA per sample underwent TCRB immunosequencing.

The germline V gene has CDR1 SGHTA and CDR2 FQGTGA. This CDR3 comprises 12 residues. V lost 5 bases, J lost 1 base, and 5 bases lay in between. TCRdb keeps only in-frame clones here, not all; method: immunoSEQ multiplex PCR. The data show 3,500 to 4,500 clones, 55% to 75% seen once. Specified time point: proximal margin of the surgical specimen (macroscopically non-inflamed). The J gene is TRBJ1-1, the V gene TRBV7-3, with D unresolved. The source of this sequence is an adult with Crohn's disease. Sequencing was carried out using ileal tissue. CDR3 bases: TGTGCCAGCAGCGCTGGGAACACTGAAGCTTTCTTT. Protein sequence: CASSAGNTEAFF.